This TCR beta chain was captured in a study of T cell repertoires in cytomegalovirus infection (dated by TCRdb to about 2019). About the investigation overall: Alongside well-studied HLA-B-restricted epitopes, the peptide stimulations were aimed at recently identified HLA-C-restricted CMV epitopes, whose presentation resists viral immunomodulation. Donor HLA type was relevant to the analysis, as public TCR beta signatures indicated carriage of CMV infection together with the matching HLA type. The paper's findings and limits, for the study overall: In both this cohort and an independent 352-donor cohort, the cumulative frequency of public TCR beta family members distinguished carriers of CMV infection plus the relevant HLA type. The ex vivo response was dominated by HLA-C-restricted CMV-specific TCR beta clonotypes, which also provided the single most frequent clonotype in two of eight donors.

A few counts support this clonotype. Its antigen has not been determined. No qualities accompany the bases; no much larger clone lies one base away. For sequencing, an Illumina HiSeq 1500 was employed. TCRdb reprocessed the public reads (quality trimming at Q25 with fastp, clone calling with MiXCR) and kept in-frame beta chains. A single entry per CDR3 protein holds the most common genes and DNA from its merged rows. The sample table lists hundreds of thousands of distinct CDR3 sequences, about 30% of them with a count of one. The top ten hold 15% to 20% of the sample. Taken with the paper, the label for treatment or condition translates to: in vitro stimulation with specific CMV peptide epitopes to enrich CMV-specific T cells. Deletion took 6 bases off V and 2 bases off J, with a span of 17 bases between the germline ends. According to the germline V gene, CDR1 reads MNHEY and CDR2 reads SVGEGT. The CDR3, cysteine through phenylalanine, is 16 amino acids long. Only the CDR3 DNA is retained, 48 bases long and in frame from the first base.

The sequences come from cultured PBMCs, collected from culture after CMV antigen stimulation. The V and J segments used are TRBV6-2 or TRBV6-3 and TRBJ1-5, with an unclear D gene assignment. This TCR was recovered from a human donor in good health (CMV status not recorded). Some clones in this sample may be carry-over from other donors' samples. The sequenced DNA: TGTGCCAGCAGCCCCATTCAGACCCAGCGCAATCAGCCCCAGCATTTT. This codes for CASSPIQTQRNQPQHF.